Reported below is one T cell receptor (beta chain). Here immunoSEQ multiplex PCR was the method, and the copy in TCRdb shows in-frame clones only, minus some. This sample carries around 130,000 clones, over 85% of them seen once, and the ten largest clones take about 3%. These data come from a study of T cell responses to AZD1222 COVID-19 vaccine. Looked up from germline, CDR1 is SGHRS and CDR2 is YFSETQ. V was trimmed by 4 bases and J by 1 base, leaving 9 bases between them. This CDR3 spans 14 amino acids. The specimen was peripheral blood, collected on day 0 of AZD1222 vaccination. The chain combines TRBV5-1 with TRBJ2-1, with D perhaps matching TRBD1 (6 bases). The TCR comes from an adult in good health. In DNA form, the CDR3 reads TGCGCCAGCAGCACGGACAGTTCCTACAATGAGCAGTTCTTC. Translating it yields CASSTDSSYNEQFF. Full variable domain (missing parts from reference TRBV5-1 and TRBJ2-1): KAGVTQTPRYLIKTRGQQVTLSCSPISGHRSVSWYQQTPGQGLQFLFEYFSETQRNKGNFPGRFSGRQFSNSRSEMNVSTLELGDSALYLCASSTDSSYNEQFFGPGTRLTVL.